The 3 T cell receptor beta chains presented below share a single source sample, sequenced in a study of cytomegalovirus exposure and HLA in healthy donors (dated by TCRdb to 2015 to 2018). The method was the immunoSEQ multiplex PCR assay. The multiplex PCR relied on a mix of 60 forward primers for TCR Vbeta segments and 13 reverse primers for TCR Jbeta segments. The immuneACCESS repertoire file appears here via TCRdb, limited to in-frame rearrangements. These files lack a portion of the clones; in checked studies, under half of the deficit traces to unresolved V genes, and the cause of the others is not known. The sample table holds some 190,000 clones, of which 80% to 90% were seen once. The top ten clonotypes cover approximately 2.2% of the sample. The specimen was PBMCs. These receptors all come from a male donor in good health and CMV-seronegative.

V and J are TRBV13 and TRBJ1-2; a possible D gene is TRBD1 (6 bases). The CDR3 contains 14 residues. V was cut by 7 bases and J by 2 bases, with 14 bases left in between. Per germline, CDR1 PRHDT and CDR2 FYEKMQ (reference sequence). DNA for the CDR3: TGTGCCAGCACCCCTGGGGGCAGGAACTATGGCTACACCTTC. As protein: CASTPGGRNYGYTF. Using reference TRBV13 and TRBJ1-2 for the parts outside the CDR3, the full variable domain is AAGVIQSPRHLIKEKRETATLKCYPIPRHDTVYWYQQGPGQDPQFLISFYEKMQSDKGSIPDRFSAQQFSDYHSELNMSSLELGDSALYFCASTPGGRNYGYTFGSGTRLTVV.

V usage is TRBV11-2 and J usage is TRBJ2-5; TRBD1 aligns across 9 bases. CDR1 and CDR2 (germline): SGHAT, FQNNGV. CDR3 length equals 15 residues. V gave up 1 base and J gave up 5 bases; unmatched junction bases: 5. CDR3 sequence reads: CASSLVTGGVETQYF. CDR3 in DNA: TGTGCCAGCAGCTTAGTGACAGGGGGTGTCGAGACCCAGTACTTC.

The chain is built from TRBV5-6 and TRBJ1-6; D is ambiguous. The CDR3 covers 15 residues. With 4 bases removed from V and 9 bases from J, the gap between germline ends came to 17 bases. Germline V gene lookup returns CDR1 SGHDT and CDR2 YYEEEE. CDR3 sequence reads: CASSHSARNGSPLHF. CDR3 in DNA: TGTGCCAGCAGCCATTCAGCCAGGAACGGTTCACCCCTCCACTTT.